The next 25 T cell receptor beta chains were all read from a single sample in a study of human T cells and chemical hapten exposure. Time point here: patch test 3, about 24 weeks after DPC sensitization. The treatment was: therapeutic diphenylcyclopropenone sensitization with weekly scalp DPC. TCRdb redid the calling of the RACE reads with MiXCR, one entry per CDR3 protein. The sample has 180,000 or so distinct CDR3 sequences, around 25% seen once; the top ten hold about 2.5%. The source was whole blood, collected in connection with sensitization to the hapten diphenylcyclopropenone (DPC). The receptors were gathered from a woman aged 40 to 49 with alopecia areata. Some clones in this sample may be carry-over from other donors' samples.

This chain uses TRBV5-1 with TRBJ2-7; D unresolved. Trimming shortened V by 0 bases and J by 6 bases, and 10 bases separated the two germline ends. The germline CDR1 and CDR2 sequences are SGHRS and YFSETQ. This CDR3 spans 13 amino acids. The CDR3 is CASSLGVSFEQYF. The CDR3 coding sequence is TGCGCCAGCAGCTTGGGCGTGTCTTTCGAGCAGTACTTC.

The V and J genes are TRBV20-1 and TRBJ1-1; no clear D gene. Per the germline V gene, CDR1 is DFQATT and CDR2 is SNEGSKA (reference sequence). The CDR3 runs to 12 residues. Trimming stripped 3 bases from V and 1 base from J, with 6 bases between. Here the CDR3 DNA reads TGCAGTGCTAGTAGAGGGAACACTGAAGCTTTCTTT. This translates into CSASRGNTEAFF.

The chain couples TRBV3-1 to TRBJ2-1; D tentatively fits TRBD1 or TRBD2 (5 bases each). The CDR3 is 15 amino acids. Germline values: CDR1 LGHDT, CDR2 YNNKEL (reference sequence). Between the trimmed V and J ends, which lost 4 bases and 5 bases, there was a span of 15 bases. CDR3 sequence reads: CASSRGEGRNNEQFF. The CDR3 DNA sequence: TGTGCCAGCAGCCGGGGCGAGGGCCGTAACAATGAGCAGTTCTTC.

This clonotype was seen ten or more times. The chain uses TRBV20-1 and TRBJ2-1; 15 positions match TRBD2. V trimming: 7 bases; J trimming: 6 bases; junction bases outside the gene matches: 4. The CDR3 consists of 14 residues. CDR1 and CDR2 (germline): DFQATT, SNEGSKA (reference sequence). The CDR3 DNA reads as TGCAGTGTCCCGGGACTAGCGGGAGGCAATGAGCAGTTCTTC. Protein product: CSVPGLAGGNEQFF.

There are a few counts of this clonotype. The rearrangement links TRBV20-1 to TRBJ2-7; tentatively, D is TRBD1 (6 bases). The germline CDR1 and CDR2 sequences are DFQATT and SNEGSKA (reference sequence). The CDR3 loop spans 13 amino acids. With 2 bases removed from V and 4 bases from J, the gap between germline ends came to 12 bases. The CDR3 DNA follows: TGCAGTGCTAGAACAGGGCTGGGGTACGAGCAGTACTTC. As protein: CSARTGLGYEQYF.

This clonotype was detected a few times. The CDR3 nucleotides are TGTGCCAGCAGCCCAGACTTCGGACGGATAATCGATGGCTACACCTTC. It codes for CASSPDFGRIIDGYTF. The chain recombines TRBV7-2 with TRBJ1-2; D not resolved. In germline, CDR1 is SGHTA, CDR2 FQGNSA. Trimming pared 5 bases from V and 6 bases from J, leaving 22 bases between. The CDR3 spans 16 residues.

By frequency in the sample, this clonotype is medium-sized. The chain combines TRBV29-1 with TRBJ2-3, with D possibly TRBD2 on 6 matching bases. This CDR3 has 13 amino acids. CDR1 is SQVTM and CDR2 is ANQGSEA in the germline V gene. The V and J ends lost 7 bases and 0 bases respectively, with 11 bases between them. CDR3 loop: CSGRESSTDTQYF. The CDR3 DNA is TGCAGCGGACGGGAGTCTAGCACAGATACGCAGTATTTT.

This clonotype was seen only once. The chain carries TRBV11-2 and TRBJ2-3; no firm D call. The CDR3 loop spans 14 amino acids. V lost 1 base to trimming and J lost 2 bases, with 7 bases between them. Germline V CDR1 and CDR2: SGHAT, FQNNGV. The CDR3 bases are TGTGCCAGCAGCTTAGTGAAGCCCACAGATACGCAGTATTTT. Its translation: CASSLVKPTDTQYF. Full variable domain (outside the CDR3, taken from reference TRBV11-2 and TRBJ2-3): EAGVAQSPRYKIIEKRQSVAFWCNPISGHATLYWYQQILGQGPKLLIQFQNNGVVDDSQLPKDRFSAERLKGVDSTLKIQPAKLEDSAVYLCASSLVKPTDTQYFGPGTRLTVL.

This clonotype has a handful of counts. The genes are TRBV29-1 and TRBJ2-3; D may be TRBD1 (6 bases). The germline gives CDR1 SQVTM, CDR2 ANQGSEA. The CDR3 spans 15 residues. V gave up 0 bases and J gave up 3 bases, with 13 bases separating them. CDR3 amino acids: CSVEEQGLGTDTQYF. DNA for the CDR3: TGCAGCGTTGAAGAACAGGGCCTCGGTACAGATACGCAGTATTTT.

This chain connects TRBV20-1 to TRBJ2-1; 8 bases are a match to TRBD2. V gave up 5 bases and J gave up 2 bases; unmatched junction bases: 14. The CDR3 has 17 residues. Germline lookup yields CDR1 DFQATT and CDR2 SNEGSKA (reference sequence). CDR3 loop: CSASVRSGRGPYNEQFF. The CDR3 nucleotides read TGCAGTGCTTCGGTGCGAAGCGGGAGAGGGCCCTACAATGAGCAGTTCTTC.

This clonotype was observed many times. V gene TRBV7-9 combines with J gene TRBJ2-3; weak D call: TRBD1 (6 bases). Trimming cost V 5 bases and J 4 bases, with 16 bases left between them. The CDR3 is 15 amino acids. Germline V gives CDR1 SEHNR, CDR2 FQNEAQ (reference sequence). The CDR3 DNA sequence: TGTGCCAGCAGCCCAGATTACAGGGCACCAGATACGCAGTATTTT. It yields the protein CASSPDYRAPDTQYF.

The gene calls are TRBV25-1 and TRBJ1-1, with D unresolved. CDR1 MGHDK and CDR2 SYGVNS come from the germline V gene. The length of the CDR3 is 14 residues. The germline V and J ends were trimmed by 3 bases and 10 bases, with 18 bases remaining between them. The CDR3, as DNA: TGTGCCAGCAGTGACTATAACCGGCGCCGCGGAGCTTTCTTT. This translates into CASSDYNRRRGAFF.

This sequence joins TRBV3-1 and TRBJ2-3; the D is unclear. The CDR3 covers 13 residues. Looked up from germline, CDR1 is LGHDT and CDR2 is YNNKEL (reference sequence). Deletions cut 0 bases from V and 7 bases from J, with 8 bases between. CDR3 protein: CASSQDLGHTQYF. Here the CDR3 DNA reads TGTGCCAGCAGCCAAGATTTAGGCCATACGCAGTATTTT.

The gene calls are TRBV5-1 and TRBJ2-3, with unresolved D. Germline CDR1 reads SGHRS; CDR2 reads YFSETQ. This CDR3 is built from 16 residues. The germline V and J ends were trimmed by 0 bases and 0 bases, with 11 bases remaining between them. The CDR3 nucleotides are TGCGCCAGCAGCTTGGATACAGCTTCTAGCACAGATACGCAGTATTTT. The encoded protein is CASSLDTASSTDTQYF.

The chain couples TRBV9 to TRBJ2-3, with 9 nucleotides matching TRBD2. From germline, CDR1 is SGDLS and CDR2 YYNGEE. After removal of 2 bases from V and 3 bases from J, the junction contained 4 bases not matched to a gene. This CDR3 is 15 amino acids long. The CDR3 here is CASSVGTSTTDTQYF. DNA of the CDR3: TGTGCCAGCAGCGTCGGGACTAGCACAACAGATACGCAGTATTTT.

This CDR3 is CSVGQRGEQYF. The DNA for the CDR3 is TGCAGCGTTGGACAGCGGGGCGAGCAGTACTTC. V gene TRBV29-1 combines with J gene TRBJ2-7, with 7 bases identical to TRBD2. This CDR3 is 11 amino acids long. Germline-derived CDR1 and CDR2 are SQVTM and ANQGSEA. V was clipped by 4 bases and J by 6 bases; unmatched bases: 3.

The rearrangement joins TRBV5-6 to TRBJ2-7; D is unresolved. The CDR3 is 14 amino acids. The germline V and J ends were trimmed by 0 bases and 2 bases, with 9 bases remaining between them. CDR1 SGHDT and CDR2 YYEEEE come from the germline V gene. The CDR3 DNA follows: TGTGCCAGCAGCTTGGGCGGCTGGGCCTACGAGCAGTACTTC. It specifies CASSLGGWAYEQYF. Full variable domain (rest looked up from reference TRBV5-6 and TRBJ2-7): DAGVTQSPTHLIKTRGQQVTLRCSPKSGHDTVSWYQQALGQGPQFIFQYYEEEERQRGNFPDRFSGHQFPNYSSELNVNALLLGDSALYLCASSLGGWAYEQYFGPGTRLTVT.

V is TRBV7-2 and J is TRBJ2-5; maybe TRBD1 (5 bases). This CDR3 region has 14 residues. Trimming left V 5 bases short and J 3 bases short, with 13 bases between. Per germline, CDR1 SGHTA and CDR2 FQGNSA. This CDR3 reads CASSLRQGEETQYF. The CDR3 nucleotides are TGTGCCAGCAGCCTTCGGCAGGGTGAAGAGACCCAGTACTTC.

The chain links TRBV4-3 to TRBJ2-7; 7 bases map to TRBD2. The J segment lost 7 bases and the V segment lost 1 base, leaving 13 bases of the junction unmatched. Germline CDR1 LGHNA, CDR2 YSLEER. This CDR3 is 16 amino acids long. The CDR3 loop is CASSQALAELPGEQYF. DNA for the CDR3: TGCGCCAGCAGCCAAGCCCTAGCGGAGTTGCCGGGGGAGCAGTACTTC.

The V gene is TRBV20-1, the J gene TRBJ2-6, with TRBD1 as a possible D gene (6 bases). The CDR3 runs 16 residues. Germline-derived CDR1 and CDR2 are DFQATT and SNEGSKA (reference sequence). Trimming cost V 1 base and J 4 bases, with 14 bases left between them. CDR3 sequence (DNA): TGCAGTGCTAGAGGCGGGCAGGGGTCCGGGGCCAACGTCCTGACTTTC. Its protein product is CSARGGQGSGANVLTF.

In its sample, this clonotype was seen a few times. The chain is built from TRBV9 and TRBJ2-7; tentatively, D is TRBD2 (5 bases). This CDR3 is built from 15 residues. CDR1 and CDR2 (germline): SGDLS, YYNGEE. The V end was cut by 5 bases, the J end by 4 bases, with 19 bases between. CDR3 loop: CASSALAEPGYEQYF. The CDR3 DNA is TGTGCCAGCAGTGCACTGGCCGAGCCGGGGTACGAGCAGTACTTC.

There are many counts of this clonotype. This rearrangement joins TRBV29-1 to TRBJ2-7; perhaps TRBD1 as D (6 bases). Germline lookup yields CDR1 SQVTM and CDR2 ANQGSEA. Trimming shortened V by 6 bases and J by 3 bases, and 15 bases separated the two germline ends. There are 13 residues in the CDR3. The CDR3 loop reads CSVGQGSYYEQYF. Here the CDR3 DNA reads TGCAGCGTGGGGCAGGGGTCCTACTACGAGCAGTACTTC.

The table lists this clonotype with a few counts. This CDR3 reads CASSAIQSRTDTQYF. In nucleotides, the CDR3 is TGTGCCAGCAGTGCCATACAGAGCCGCACAGATACGCAGTATTTT. The rearrangement uses TRBV28 and TRBJ2-3; no reliable D call. This CDR3 has 15 residues. V gave up 5 bases and J gave up 1 base, with 13 bases separating them. The germline V gene has CDR1 MDHEN and CDR2 SYDVKM.

The table lists this clonotype with a few counts. This chain links TRBV10-3 with TRBJ2-3; the match to TRBD2 covers 13 bases. Germline CDR1 ENHRY, CDR2 SYGVKD. This CDR3 contains 18 residues. Unmatched junction bases numbered 5, after V lost 2 bases and J lost 0 bases. The CDR3 spells CAISEPRTSGSSTDTQYF. In nucleotides, the CDR3 is TGTGCCATCAGTGAGCCGAGGACTAGCGGGAGTAGCACAGATACGCAGTATTTT.

The chain joins TRBV12-3 or TRBV12-4 to TRBJ1-4, with a possible D match to TRBD1 (5 bases). V was pared by 6 bases and J by 10 bases, with 15 bases between. The CDR3 runs 13 residues. The CDR3 sequence is CASSTRQLAKLFF. In DNA form, the CDR3 reads TGTGCCAGCAGCACTCGACAGCTAGCAAAACTGTTTTTT.